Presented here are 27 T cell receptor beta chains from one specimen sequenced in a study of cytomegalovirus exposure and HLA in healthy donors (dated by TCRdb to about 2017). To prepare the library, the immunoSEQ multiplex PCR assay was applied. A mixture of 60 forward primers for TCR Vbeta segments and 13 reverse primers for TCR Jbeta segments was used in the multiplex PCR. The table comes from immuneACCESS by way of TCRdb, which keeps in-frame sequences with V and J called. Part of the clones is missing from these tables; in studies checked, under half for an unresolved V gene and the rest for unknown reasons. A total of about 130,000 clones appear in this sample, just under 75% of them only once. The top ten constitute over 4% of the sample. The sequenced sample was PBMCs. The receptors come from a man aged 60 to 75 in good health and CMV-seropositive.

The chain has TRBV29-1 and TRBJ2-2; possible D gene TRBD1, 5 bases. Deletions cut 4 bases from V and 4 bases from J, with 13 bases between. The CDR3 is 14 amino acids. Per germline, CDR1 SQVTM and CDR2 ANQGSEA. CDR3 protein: CSVAIGAVTGELFF. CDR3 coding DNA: TGCAGCGTTGCAATAGGGGCCGTCACCGGGGAGCTGTTTTTT.

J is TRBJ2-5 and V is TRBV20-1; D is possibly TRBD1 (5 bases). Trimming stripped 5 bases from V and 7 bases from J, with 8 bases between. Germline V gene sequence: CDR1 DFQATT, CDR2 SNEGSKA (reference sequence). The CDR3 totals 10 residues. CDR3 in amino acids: CSAWGGTQYF. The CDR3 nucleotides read TGCAGTGCTTGGGGCGGGACCCAGTACTTC.

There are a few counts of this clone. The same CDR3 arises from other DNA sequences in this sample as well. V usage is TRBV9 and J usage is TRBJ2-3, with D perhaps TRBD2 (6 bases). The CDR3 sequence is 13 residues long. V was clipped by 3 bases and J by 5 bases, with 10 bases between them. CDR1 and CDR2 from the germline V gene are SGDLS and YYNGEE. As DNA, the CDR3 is TGTGCCAGCAGCGGACTAGTTCAAGATACGCAGTATTTT. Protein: CASSGLVQDTQYF.

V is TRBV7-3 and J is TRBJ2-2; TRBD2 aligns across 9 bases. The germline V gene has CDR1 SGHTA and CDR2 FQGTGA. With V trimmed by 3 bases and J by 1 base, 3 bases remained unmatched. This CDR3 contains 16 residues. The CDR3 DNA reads TGTGCCAGCAGCTTGCGAGCGGGGGGGAACACCGGGGAGCTGTTTTTT. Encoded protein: CASSLRAGGNTGELFF.

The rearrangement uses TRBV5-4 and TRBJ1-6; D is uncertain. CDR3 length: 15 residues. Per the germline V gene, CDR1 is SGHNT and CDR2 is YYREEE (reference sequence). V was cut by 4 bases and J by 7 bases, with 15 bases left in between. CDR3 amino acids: CASSRQANSNSPLHF. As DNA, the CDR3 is TGTGCCAGCAGCCGACAAGCTAATTCCAATTCACCCCTCCACTTT.

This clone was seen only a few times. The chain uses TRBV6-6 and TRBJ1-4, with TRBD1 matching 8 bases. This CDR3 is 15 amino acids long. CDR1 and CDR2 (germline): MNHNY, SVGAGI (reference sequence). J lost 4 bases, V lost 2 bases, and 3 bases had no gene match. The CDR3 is CASSYPTGGNEKLFF. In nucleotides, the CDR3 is TGTGCCAGCAGTTACCCCACAGGGGGTAATGAAAAACTGTTTTTT.

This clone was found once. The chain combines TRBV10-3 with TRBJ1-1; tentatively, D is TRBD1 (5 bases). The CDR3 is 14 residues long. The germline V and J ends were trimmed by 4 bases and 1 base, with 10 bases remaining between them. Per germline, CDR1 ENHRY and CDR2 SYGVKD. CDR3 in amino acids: CAISADRQNTEAFF. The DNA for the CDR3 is TGTGCCATCAGTGCTGACAGACAGAACACTGAAGCTTTCTTT.

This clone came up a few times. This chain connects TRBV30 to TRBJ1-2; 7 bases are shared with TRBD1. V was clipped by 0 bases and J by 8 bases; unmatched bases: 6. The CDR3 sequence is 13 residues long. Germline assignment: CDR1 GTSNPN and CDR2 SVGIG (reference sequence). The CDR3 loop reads CAWSVEPGQGYTF. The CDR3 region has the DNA TGTGCCTGGAGTGTAGAGCCGGGACAGGGCTACACCTTC.

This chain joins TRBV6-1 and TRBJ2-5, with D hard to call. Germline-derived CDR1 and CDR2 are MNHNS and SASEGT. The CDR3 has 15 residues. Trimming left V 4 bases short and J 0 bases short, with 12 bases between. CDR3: CASSGALTYQETQYF. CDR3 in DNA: TGTGCCAGCAGTGGGGCCCTAACTTACCAAGAGACCCAGTACTTC.

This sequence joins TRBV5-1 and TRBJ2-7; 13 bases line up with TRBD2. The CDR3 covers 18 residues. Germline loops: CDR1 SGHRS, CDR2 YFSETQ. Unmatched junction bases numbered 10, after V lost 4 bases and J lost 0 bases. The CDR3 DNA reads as TGCGCCAGCAGCACCGGATTACTAGCGGGGGGGTTCTCCTACGAGCAGTACTTC. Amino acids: CASSTGLLAGGFSYEQYF.

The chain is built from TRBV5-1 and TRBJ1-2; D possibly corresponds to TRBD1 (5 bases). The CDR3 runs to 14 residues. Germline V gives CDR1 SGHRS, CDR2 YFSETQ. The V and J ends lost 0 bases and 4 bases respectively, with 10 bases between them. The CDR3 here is CASSLAAGSYGYTF. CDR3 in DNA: TGCGCCAGCAGCTTGGCGGCAGGGTCCTATGGCTACACCTTC. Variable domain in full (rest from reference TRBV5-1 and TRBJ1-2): KAGVTQTPRYLIKTRGQQVTLSCSPISGHRSVSWYQQTPGQGLQFLFEYFSETQRNKGNFPGRFSGRQFSNSRSEMNVSTLELGDSALYLCASSLAAGSYGYTFGSGTRLTVV.

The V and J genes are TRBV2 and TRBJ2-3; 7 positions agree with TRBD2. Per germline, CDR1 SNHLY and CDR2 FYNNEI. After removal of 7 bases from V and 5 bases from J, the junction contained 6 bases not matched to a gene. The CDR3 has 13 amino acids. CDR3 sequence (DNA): TGTGCCAGCATTCTACTAGCGAGAGATACGCAGTATTTT. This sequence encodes CASILLARDTQYF. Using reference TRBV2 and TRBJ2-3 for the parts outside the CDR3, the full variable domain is EPEVTQTPSHQVTQMGQEVILRCVPISNHLYFYWYRQILGQKVEFLVSFYNNEISEKSEIFDDQFSVERPDGSNFTLKIRSTKLEDSAMYFCASILLARDTQYFGPGTRLTVL.

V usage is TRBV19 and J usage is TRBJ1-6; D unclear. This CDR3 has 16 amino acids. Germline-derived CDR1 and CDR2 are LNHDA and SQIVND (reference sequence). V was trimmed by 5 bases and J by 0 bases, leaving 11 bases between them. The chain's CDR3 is CASSAYRSSYNSPLHF. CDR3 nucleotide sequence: TGTGCCAGTAGTGCTTACAGAAGCTCCTATAATTCACCCCTCCACTTT.

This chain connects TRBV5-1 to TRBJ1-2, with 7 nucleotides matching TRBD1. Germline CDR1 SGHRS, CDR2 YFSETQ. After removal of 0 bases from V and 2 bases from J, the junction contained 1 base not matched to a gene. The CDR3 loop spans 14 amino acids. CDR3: CASSLDRGNYGYTF. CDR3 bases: TGCGCCAGCAGCTTGGACAGGGGAAACTATGGCTACACCTTC.

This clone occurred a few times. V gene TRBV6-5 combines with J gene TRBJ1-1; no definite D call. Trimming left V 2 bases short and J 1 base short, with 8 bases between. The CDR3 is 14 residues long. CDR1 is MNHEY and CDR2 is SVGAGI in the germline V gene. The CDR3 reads CASSYGGQNTEAFF. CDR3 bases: TGTGCCAGCAGTTACGGAGGGCAGAACACTGAAGCTTTCTTT.

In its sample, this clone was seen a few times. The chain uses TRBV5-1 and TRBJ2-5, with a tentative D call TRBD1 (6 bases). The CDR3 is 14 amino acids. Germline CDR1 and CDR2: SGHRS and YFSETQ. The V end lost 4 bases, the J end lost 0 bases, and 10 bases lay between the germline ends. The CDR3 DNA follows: TGCGCCAGCAGCACTCAGGGGTACCAAGAGACCCAGTACTTC. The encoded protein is CASSTQGYQETQYF. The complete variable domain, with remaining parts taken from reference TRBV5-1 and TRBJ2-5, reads KAGVTQTPRYLIKTRGQQVTLSCSPISGHRSVSWYQQTPGQGLQFLFEYFSETQRNKGNFPGRFSGRQFSNSRSEMNVSTLELGDSALYLCASSTQGYQETQYFGPGTRLLVL.

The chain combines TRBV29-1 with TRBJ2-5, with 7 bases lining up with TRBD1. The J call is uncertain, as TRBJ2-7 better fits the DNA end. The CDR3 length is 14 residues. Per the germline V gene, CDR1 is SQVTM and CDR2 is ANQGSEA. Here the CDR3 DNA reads TGCAGCGCCACCCAGACAGGGATTTCCTACGAGCAGTACTTC. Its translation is CSATQTGISYEQYF.

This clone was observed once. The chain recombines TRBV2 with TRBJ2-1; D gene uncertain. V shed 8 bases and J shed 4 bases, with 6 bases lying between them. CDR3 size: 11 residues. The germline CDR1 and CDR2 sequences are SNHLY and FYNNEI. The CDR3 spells CASLEYNEQFF. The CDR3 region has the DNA TGTGCCAGCTTAGAATACAATGAGCAGTTCTTC.

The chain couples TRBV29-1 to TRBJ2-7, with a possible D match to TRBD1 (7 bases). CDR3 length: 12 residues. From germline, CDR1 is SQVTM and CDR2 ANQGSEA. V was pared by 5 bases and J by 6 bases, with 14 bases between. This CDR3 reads CSVTQGRSEQYF. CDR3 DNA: TGCAGCGTTACACAGGGGAGGAGCGAGCAGTACTTC.

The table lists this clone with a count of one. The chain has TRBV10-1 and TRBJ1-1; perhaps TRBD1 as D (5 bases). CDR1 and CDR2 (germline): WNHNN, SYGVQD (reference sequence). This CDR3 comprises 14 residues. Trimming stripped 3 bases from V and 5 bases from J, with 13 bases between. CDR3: CASSEARVGTEAFF. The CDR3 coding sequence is TGCGCCAGCAGTGAAGCCAGGGTAGGGACTGAAGCTTTCTTT.

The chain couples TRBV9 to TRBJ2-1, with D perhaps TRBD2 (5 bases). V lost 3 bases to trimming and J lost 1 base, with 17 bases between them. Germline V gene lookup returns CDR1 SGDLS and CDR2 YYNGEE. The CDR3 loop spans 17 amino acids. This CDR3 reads CASSGGTGKKSYNEQFF. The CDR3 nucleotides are TGTGCCAGCAGCGGAGGTACCGGGAAGAAGTCCTACAATGAGCAGTTCTTC. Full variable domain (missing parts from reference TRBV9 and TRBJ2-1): DSGVTQTPKHLITATGQRVTLRCSPRSGDLSVYWYQQSLDQGLQFLIQYYNGEERAKGNILERFSAQQFPDLHSELNLSSLELGDSALYFCASSGGTGKKSYNEQFFGPGTRLTVL.

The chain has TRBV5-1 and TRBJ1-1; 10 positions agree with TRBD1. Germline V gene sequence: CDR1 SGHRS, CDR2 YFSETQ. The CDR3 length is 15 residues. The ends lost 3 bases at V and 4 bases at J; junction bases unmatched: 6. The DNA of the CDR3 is TGCGCCAGCAGCTCCGACGGACAGGGGGTCACTGAAGCTTTCTTT. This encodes CASSSDGQGVTEAFF.

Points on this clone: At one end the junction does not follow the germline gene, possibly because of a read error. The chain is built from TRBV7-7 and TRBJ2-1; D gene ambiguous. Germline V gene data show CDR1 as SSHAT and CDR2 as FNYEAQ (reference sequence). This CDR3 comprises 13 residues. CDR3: CASSLELYNEQFF. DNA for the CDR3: TGTGCTAGCAGCTTAGAACTGTACAATGAGCAGTTCTTC.

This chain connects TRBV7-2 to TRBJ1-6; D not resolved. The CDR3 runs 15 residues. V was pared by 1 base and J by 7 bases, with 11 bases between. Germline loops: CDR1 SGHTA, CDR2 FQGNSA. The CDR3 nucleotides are TGTGCCAGCAGCTTAGTTCCGAGCTCGAATTCACCCCTCCACTTT. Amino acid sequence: CASSLVPSSNSPLHF. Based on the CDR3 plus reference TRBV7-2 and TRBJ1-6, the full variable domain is GAGVSQSPSNKVTEKGKDVELRCDPISGHTALYWYRQSLGQGLEFLIYFQGNSAPDKSGLPSDRFSAERTGGSVSTLTIQRTQQEDSAVYLCASSLVPSSNSPLHFGNGTRLTVT.

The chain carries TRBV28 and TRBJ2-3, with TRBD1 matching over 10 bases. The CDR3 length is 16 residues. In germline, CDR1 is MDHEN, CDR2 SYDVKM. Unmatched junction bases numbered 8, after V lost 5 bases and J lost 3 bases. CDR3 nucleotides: TGTGCCAGCAGTGCGTCGGGACAGGGGTTGACAGATACGCAGTATTTT. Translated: CASSASGQGLTDTQYF.

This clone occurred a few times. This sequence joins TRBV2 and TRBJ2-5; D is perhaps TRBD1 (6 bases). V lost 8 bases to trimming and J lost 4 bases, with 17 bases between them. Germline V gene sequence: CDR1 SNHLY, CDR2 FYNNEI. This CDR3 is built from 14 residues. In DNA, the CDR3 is TGTGCCAGCGCAAACAGGGTATTATCAGAGACCCAGTACTTC. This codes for CASANRVLSETQYF.

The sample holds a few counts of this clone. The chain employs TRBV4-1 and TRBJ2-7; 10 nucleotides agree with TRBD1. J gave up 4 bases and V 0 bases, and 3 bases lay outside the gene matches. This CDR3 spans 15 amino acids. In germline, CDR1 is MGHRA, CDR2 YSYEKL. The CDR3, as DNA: TGCGCCAGCAGCCAAGAGGGGACAGGGGCGTACGAGCAGTACTTC. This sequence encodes CASSQEGTGAYEQYF.